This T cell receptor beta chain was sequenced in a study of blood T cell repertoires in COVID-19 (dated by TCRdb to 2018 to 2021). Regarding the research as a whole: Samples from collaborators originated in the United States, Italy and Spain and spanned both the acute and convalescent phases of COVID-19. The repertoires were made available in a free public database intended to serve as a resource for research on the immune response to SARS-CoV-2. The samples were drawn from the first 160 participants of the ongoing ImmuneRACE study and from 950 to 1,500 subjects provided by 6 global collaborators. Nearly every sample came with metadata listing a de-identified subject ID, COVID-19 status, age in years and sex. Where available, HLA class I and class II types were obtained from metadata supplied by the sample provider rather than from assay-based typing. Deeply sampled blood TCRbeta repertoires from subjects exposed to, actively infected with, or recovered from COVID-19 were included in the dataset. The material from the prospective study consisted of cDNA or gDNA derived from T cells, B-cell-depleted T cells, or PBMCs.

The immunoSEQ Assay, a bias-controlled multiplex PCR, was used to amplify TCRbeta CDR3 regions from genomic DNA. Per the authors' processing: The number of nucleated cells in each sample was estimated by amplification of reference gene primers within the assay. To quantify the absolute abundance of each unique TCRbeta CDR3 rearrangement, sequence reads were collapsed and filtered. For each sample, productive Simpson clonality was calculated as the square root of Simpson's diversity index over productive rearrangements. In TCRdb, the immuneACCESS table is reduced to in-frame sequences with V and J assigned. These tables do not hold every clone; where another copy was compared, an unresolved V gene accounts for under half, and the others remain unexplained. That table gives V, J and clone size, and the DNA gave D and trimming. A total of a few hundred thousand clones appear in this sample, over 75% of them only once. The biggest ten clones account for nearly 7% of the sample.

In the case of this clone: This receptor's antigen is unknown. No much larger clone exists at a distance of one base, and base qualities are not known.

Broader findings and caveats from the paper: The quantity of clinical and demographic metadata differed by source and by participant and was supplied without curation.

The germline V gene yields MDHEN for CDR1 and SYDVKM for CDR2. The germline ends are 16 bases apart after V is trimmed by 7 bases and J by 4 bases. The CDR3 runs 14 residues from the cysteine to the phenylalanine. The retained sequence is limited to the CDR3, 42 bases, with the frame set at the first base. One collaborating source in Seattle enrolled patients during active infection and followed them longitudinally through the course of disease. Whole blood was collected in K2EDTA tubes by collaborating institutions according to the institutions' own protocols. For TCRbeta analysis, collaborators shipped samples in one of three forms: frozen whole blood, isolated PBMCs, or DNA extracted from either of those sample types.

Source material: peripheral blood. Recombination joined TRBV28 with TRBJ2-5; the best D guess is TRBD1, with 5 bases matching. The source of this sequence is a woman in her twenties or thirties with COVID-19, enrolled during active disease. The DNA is TGTGCCAGCAAGGTGAGGACACCGTCAGAGACCCAGTACTTC. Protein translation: CASKVRTPSETQYF.